This T cell receptor beta chain appears in the sequencing data of a study of T cell changes during pregnancy in multiple sclerosis. Profiled with immunoSEQ multiplex PCR; TCRdb holds only in-frame clones, not every one. The sample comprises about 33,000 clones, 90% of which are singletons, and about 0.45% rests with the top ten. Looked up from germline, CDR1 is SEHNR and CDR2 is FQNEAQ (reference sequence). J gave up 4 bases and V 0 bases, and 11 bases lay outside the gene matches. The CDR3 contains 18 residues. This receptor was obtained from a female donor in good health, enrolled as a control in a pregnancy study. This chain uses TRBV7-9 with TRBJ2-2, with TRBD2 identical over 7 bases. The sequences come from CD4+ T cells from peripheral blood mononuclear cells, collected in the second trimester of pregnancy. CDR3 amino acids: CASSLALPREDRTGELFF. The CDR3 nucleotides are TGTGCCAGCAGCTTAGCGCTCCCCCGGGAGGACCGCACCGGGGAGCTGTTTTTT.